This is a list of T cell receptor beta chains from one sample in a study of blood T cell repertoires in COVID-19. Some clones are missing from TCRdb's copy, which holds only in-frame ones; the method was immunoSEQ multiplex PCR. Of around 250,000 clones in the sample, around nine tenths were seen once. The sequenced material came from PBMCs or T cells enriched from blood (not recorded which). The receptors here all came from a woman aged 45-65 years who had recovered from COVID-19. Both conserved end residues are part of each CDR3. A D gene is named only where the DNA matches it firmly. Not all rows give a size; the values are once, few, many and, for expanded clones, a class.

d_call | clone_size | j_call | v_call | cdr3_nt | cdr3_aa
NA | NA | TRBJ1-1 | TRBV5-1 | TGCGCCAGCAGAGTTGGCGGGGACACTGAAGCTTTCTTT | CASRVGGDTEAFF
NA | NA | TRBJ2-7 | TRBV7-8 | TGTGCCAGCAGCTTAGTGGGGGGACTCCCTACCCCTCGCGAGCAGTACTTC | CASSLVGGLPTPREQYF
TRBD2 | few | TRBJ2-2 | TRBV18 | TGTGCCAGCTCGCGCAATCTAGCGGACAACACCGGGGAGCTGTTTTTT | CASSRNLADNTGELFF
NA | NA | TRBJ1-1 | TRBV29-1 | TGCAGCGTATACAGTTGGAACACTGAAGCTTTCTTT | CSVYSWNTEAFF
NA | NA | TRBJ2-5 | TRBV4-3 | TGCGCCAGCAGCCAAGAATCCAGCCCGACTCTCAACCAAGAGACCCAGTACTTC | CASSQESSPTLNQETQYF
NA | NA | TRBJ1-2 | TRBV2 | TGTGCCAGCAGTGGAGCGGGGCTTTATGGCTACACCTTC | CASSGAGLYGYTF
TRBD1 | once | TRBJ1-2 | TRBV5-1 | TGCGCCAGCAGTCGGTCCAGGGGGGAATCCATCTATGGCTACACCTTC | CASSRSRGESIYGYTF
NA | once | TRBJ1-5 | TRBV18 | TGTGCCAGCTCACCAGGACGGGGTAGCAATCAGCCCCAGCATTTT | CASSPGRGSNQPQHF
NA | NA | TRBJ2-3 | TRBV9 | TGTGCCAGCAGCGTAGCTATAAGCACAGATACGCAGTATTTT | CASSVAISTDTQYF
TRBD2 | NA | TRBJ2-5 | TRBV5-1 | TGCGCCAGCAGCGACAGACCTAGCGGGATGCAAGAGACCCAGTACTTC | CASSDRPSGMQETQYF
NA | few | TRBJ2-7 | TRBV28 | TGTGCCAGCAGTCGACAGGGAGGTCCCTACGAGCAGTACTTC | CASSRQGGPYEQYF
NA | NA | TRBJ2-7 | TRBV5-1 | TGCGCCACCAGTGCAGGAGTCCTCGGGTCAGGAGGGCAGTACTTC | CATSAGVLGSGGQYF
TRBD2 | NA | TRBJ2-3 | TRBV18 | TGTGCCAGCTCACCAAAGAAAAGCGGGAGTGGCACAGATACGCAGTATTTT | CASSPKKSGSGTDTQYF
TRBD1 | NA | TRBJ1-3 | TRBV19 | TGTGCCAGTGTAAATCCCGGGACAGAGTCTGGAAACACCATATATTTT | CASVNPGTESGNTIYF
NA | NA | TRBJ2-1 | TRBV19 | TGTGCCAGTAGTATTGCTGCCGCCGGGGAGCAGTTCTTC | CASSIAAAGEQFF
NA | NA | TRBJ1-6 | TRBV27 | TGTGCCAGCAGTCACAGGGTTTATTCACCCCTCCACTTT | CASSHRVYSPLHF
NA | NA | TRBJ2-5 | TRBV5-1 | TGCGCCAGCAGCTTGGGGGCCCGGGATGAGACCCAGTACTTC | CASSLGARDETQYF
NA | NA | TRBJ1-2 | TRBV27 | TGTGCCAGCAGTTTGACTGCGGGAAGCTATGGCTACACCTTC | CASSLTAGSYGYTF
NA | NA | TRBJ2-3 | TRBV28 | TGTGCCAGCAGTTTATCCTGGCTAGCCCCAGATACGCAGTATTTT | CASSLSWLAPDTQYF
NA | NA | TRBJ2-3 | TRBV28 | TGTGCCAGCGGAAGTGGGACTGGAAGCACAGATACGCAGTATTTT | CASGSGTGSTDTQYF
NA | NA | TRBJ2-2 | TRBV2 | TGTGCCAGTAGCTTGGCGGTCACCGGGGAGCTGTTTTTT | CASSLAVTGELFF
NA | NA | TRBJ2-1 | TRBV5-4 | TGTGCCAGCAGCTCGAAAGGGACTGCCTACAATGAGCAGTTCTTC | CASSSKGTAYNEQFF
TRBD1 | NA | TRBJ1-1 | TRBV28 | TGTGCCAGCAACCCGACAGGGAGGAGCACTGAAGCTTTCTTT | CASNPTGRSTEAFF
NA | few | TRBJ2-4 | TRBV28 | TGTGCCAGCAGTTTGGGAGAGCTAGCCAAAAACATTCAGTACTTC | CASSLGELAKNIQYF
TRBD2 | once | TRBJ2-7 | TRBV28 | TGTGCCAGCACAGGACTAGCTCCCGGCGAGCAGTACTTC | CASTGLAPGEQYF
NA | few | TRBJ1-6 | TRBV7-2 | TGTGCCAGCAGCTTCGACAGGCTAGGATCACCCCTCCACTTT | CASSFDRLGSPLHF
NA | few | TRBJ2-5 | TRBV7-2 | TGTGCCAGCAGCTCTAAGACAGATCCAAGAAGCCAAGAGACCCAGTACTTC | CASSSKTDPRSQETQYF
NA | NA | TRBJ1-1 | TRBV20-1 | TGCAGTGCTAGTGACCCTACTTACACTGAAGCTTTCTTT | CSASDPTYTEAFF
TRBD2 | NA | TRBJ2-2 | TRBV5-4 | TGTGCCAGCAGCAAGGGACTAGCGGGAGAAGGCGGGGAGCTGTTTTTT | CASSKGLAGEGGELFF
NA | NA | TRBJ1-3 | TRBV7-8 | TGTGCCAGCAGCGCCCCAGGGATGCGGTCTGGAAACACCATATATTTT | CASSAPGMRSGNTIYF
NA | once | TRBJ2-7 | TRBV12-3/TRBV12-4 | TGTGCCAGCAGCTGGAGTGGCTCCTACGAGCAGTACTTC | CASSWSGSYEQYF
NA | NA | TRBJ1-2 | TRBV11-2 | TGTGCCAGCAGCCGAGACACCCACTATGGCTACACCTTC | CASSRDTHYGYTF
NA | NA | TRBJ1-4 | TRBV21-1 | TGTGCCAGCAGCACTGGCAGGACAGGGACTAATGAAAAACTGTTTTTT | CASSTGRTGTNEKLFF
TRBD2 | NA | TRBJ2-7 | TRBV6-6 | TGTGCCAGCAGTCTAGCGGGAGCCTCCTACGAGCAGTACTTC | CASSLAGASYEQYF
TRBD2 | NA | TRBJ2-3 | TRBV27 | TGTGCCAGCAGGGGGTTAGCGGGAGGCACAGATACGCAGTATTTT | CASRGLAGGTDTQYF
TRBD1 | NA | TRBJ1-1 | TRBV28 | TGTGCCAGCAGTCTCGACAGGGTAGTGAACACTGAAGCTTTCTTT | CASSLDRVVNTEAFF
TRBD2 | NA | TRBJ2-3 | TRBV24-1 | TGTGCCACCAGTGACCCTAGCGGGAGTTTCACAGATACGCAGTATTTT | CATSDPSGSFTDTQYF
NA | once | TRBJ1-2 | TRBV12-3/TRBV12-4 | TGTGCCAGCAGTTTTCCTTTTTCAGGTGGCTACACCTTC | CASSFPFSGGYTF
NA | NA | TRBJ2-2 | TRBV5-4 | TGTGCCAGCAGCTTGGTTCTTGTCAGGGGAAACACCGGGGAGCTGTTTTTT | CASSLVLVRGNTGELFF
TRBD2 | NA | TRBJ2-3 | TRBV5-6 | TGTGCCAGCAGCTTTGCGGCGGGAGGGGGTCCAGATACGCAGTATTTT | CASSFAAGGGPDTQYF
NA | NA | TRBJ1-2 | TRBV3-1/TRBV3-2 | TGTGCCAGCAGCCAAGATGTAATGCGAGGGAGGGCCTATGGCTACACCTTC | CASSQDVMRGRAYGYTF
TRBD1 | few | TRBJ1-5 | TRBV29-1 | TGCAGCGTTGCGACAGGGGCGGACAATCAGCCCCAGCATTTT | CSVATGADNQPQHF
TRBD1 | once | TRBJ1-1 | TRBV5-6 | TGTGCCAGCAGCTTGCGGGACAGGGGGCTAAGCACTGAAGCTTTCTTT | CASSLRDRGLSTEAFF
NA | NA | TRBJ2-7 | TRBV5-4 | TGTGCCAGCAGCTTGGTCAATGGCGGATCTGGAGACGAGCAGTACTTC | CASSLVNGGSGDEQYF
NA | few | TRBJ1-2 | TRBV5-5 | TGTGCCAGCAGCTTAAGGAGTGGGGGAGGCTTCTATGGCTACACCTTC | CASSLRSGGGFYGYTF
NA | NA | TRBJ1-2 | TRBV27 | TGTGCCAGCAGTTTATTTTCCGGGAACTATGGCTACACCTTC | CASSLFSGNYGYTF
TRBD2 | NA | TRBJ2-1 | TRBV7-9 | TGTGCCAGCAGCTTAGCGAAAGGAAGACTAGCGGGAGGTTACAATGAGCAGTTCTTC | CASSLAKGRLAGGYNEQFF
TRBD2 | NA | TRBJ2-1 | TRBV7-6 | TGTGCCAGCAGCTTAACGGCGGGAGTAAGAAGAGGTAATGAGCAGTTCTTC | CASSLTAGVRRGNEQFF
NA | NA | TRBJ2-2 | TRBV4-2 | TGTGCCAGCGGGCTTAGCAGGGCCCCACCTCCCGGGGAGCTGTTTTTT | CASGLSRAPPPGELFF
TRBD2 | NA | TRBJ2-7 | TRBV5-4 | TGTGCCAGCAGCTTGGAGACTAGCGGGACCTACGAGCAGTACTTC | CASSLETSGTYEQYF
TRBD1 | few | TRBJ2-5 | TRBV25-1 | TGTGCCAGCAGTGAACCAGGGGGCCAAGAGACCCAGTACTTC | CASSEPGGQETQYF
NA | NA | TRBJ1-6 | TRBV28 | TGTGCCAGCAGAAGTACCGGGACTACGCTCTTT | CASRSTGTTLF
TRBD2 | NA | TRBJ2-7 | TRBV4-1 | TGCGCCAGCAGCTCCGCATCGGAACTGGCGGGAGTTTCCTACGAGCAGTACTTC | CASSSASELAGVSYEQYF
TRBD1 | NA | TRBJ1-1 | TRBV10-3 | TGTGCCATCAGTGACCCAGGGACAGGTGTATCTGAAGCTTTCTTT | CAISDPGTGVSEAFF
TRBD1 | NA | TRBJ2-1 | TRBV7-9 | TGTGCCAGCAGCTCTCGGACAGGTCAAAGGGATGAGCAGTTCTTC | CASSSRTGQRDEQFF
TRBD1 | once | TRBJ1-5 | TRBV19 | TGTGCCAGTACTACTGCAGGGGGCCAGAATCAGCCCCAGCATTTT | CASTTAGGQNQPQHF
NA | NA | TRBJ2-5 | TRBV25-1 | TGTGCCAGCAGTGAGGTACGGGTGCCCTCTGAGACCCAGTACTTC | CASSEVRVPSETQYF
NA | NA | TRBJ1-5 | TRBV19 | TGTGCCAGCCGAGCCGAATCTACGGGGGGCAATCAGCCCCAGCATTTT | CASRAESTGGNQPQHF
NA | NA | TRBJ1-2 | TRBV19 | TGTGCCAGTATCCAAAACGCCGGCGGGGTCGGCACCTTC | CASIQNAGGVGTF